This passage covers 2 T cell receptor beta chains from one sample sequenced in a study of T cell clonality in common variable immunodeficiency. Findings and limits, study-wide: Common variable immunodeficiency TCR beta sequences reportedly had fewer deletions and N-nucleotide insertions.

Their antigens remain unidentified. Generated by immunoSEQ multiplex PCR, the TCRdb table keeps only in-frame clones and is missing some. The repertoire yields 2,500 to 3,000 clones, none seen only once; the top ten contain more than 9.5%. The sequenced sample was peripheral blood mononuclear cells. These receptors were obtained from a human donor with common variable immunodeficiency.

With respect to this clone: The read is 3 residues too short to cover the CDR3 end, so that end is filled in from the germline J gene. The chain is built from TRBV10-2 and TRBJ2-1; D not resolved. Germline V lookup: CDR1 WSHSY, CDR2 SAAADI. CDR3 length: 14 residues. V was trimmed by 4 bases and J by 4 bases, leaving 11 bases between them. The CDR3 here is CASSVAEAYNEQFF. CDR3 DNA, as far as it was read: TGCGCCAGCAGTGTTGCGGAAGCATACAATGAG.

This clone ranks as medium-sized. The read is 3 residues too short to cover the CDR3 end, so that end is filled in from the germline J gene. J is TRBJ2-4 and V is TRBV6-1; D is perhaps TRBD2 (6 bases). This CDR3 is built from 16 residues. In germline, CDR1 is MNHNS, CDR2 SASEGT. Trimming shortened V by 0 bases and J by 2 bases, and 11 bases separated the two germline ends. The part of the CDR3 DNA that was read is TGTGCCAGCAGTGAAGCGCTGGAGGGGCCCAAAAACATT. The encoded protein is CASSEALEGPKNI. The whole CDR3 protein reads CASSEALEGPKNIQYF.